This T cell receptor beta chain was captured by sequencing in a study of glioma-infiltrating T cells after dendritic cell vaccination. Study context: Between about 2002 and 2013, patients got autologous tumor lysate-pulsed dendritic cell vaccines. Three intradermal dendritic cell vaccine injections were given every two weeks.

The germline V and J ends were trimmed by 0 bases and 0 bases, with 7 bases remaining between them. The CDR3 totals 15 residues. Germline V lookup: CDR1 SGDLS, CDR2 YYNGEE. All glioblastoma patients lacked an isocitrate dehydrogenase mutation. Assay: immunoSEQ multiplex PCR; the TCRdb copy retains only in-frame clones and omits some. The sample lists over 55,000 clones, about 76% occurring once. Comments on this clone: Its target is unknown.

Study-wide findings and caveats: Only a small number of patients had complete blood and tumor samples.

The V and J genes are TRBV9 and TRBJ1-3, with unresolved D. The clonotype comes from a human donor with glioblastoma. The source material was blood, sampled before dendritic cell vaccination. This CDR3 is CASSVGQNSGNTIYF. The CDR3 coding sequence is TGTGCCAGCAGCGTAGGTCAAAACTCTGGAAACACCATATATTTT. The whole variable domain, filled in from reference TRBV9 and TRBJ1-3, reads DSGVTQTPKHLITATGQRVTLRCSPRSGDLSVYWYQQSLDQGLQFLIQYYNGEERAKGNILERFSAQQFPDLHSELNLSSLELGDSALYFCASSVGQNSGNTIYFGEGSWLTVV.